Shown below are 30 T cell receptor beta chains from a single sample sequenced in a study of shared clonotypes between healthy human individuals. Assay used: immunoSEQ multiplex PCR; TCRdb lists only in-frame clones, some missing. The table has some 2,500,000 clones, 90% to 95% seen once. Sequencing was carried out using naive CD4+ T cells from PBMCs. Subset in this sample: CD45RA+ positively selected. The receptor set was obtained from a man aged 18 to 35 in good health. Some clones in this sample may be carry-over from other donors' samples.

The chain uses TRBV6-5 and TRBJ1-2; a weak D match, TRBD1 (6 bases). Germline V CDR1 and CDR2: MNHEY, SVGAGI. Trimming cost V 5 bases and J 3 bases, with 16 bases left between them. The CDR3 is 15 amino acids. CDR3 bases: TGTGCCAGCAGTAAGTGGGGGCCGACATACTATGGCTACACCTTC. It specifies CASSKWGPTYYGYTF.

The chain employs TRBV18 and TRBJ2-3; D might be TRBD1 (6 bases). Trimming left V 2 bases short and J 5 bases short, with 11 bases between. The CDR3 consists of 14 residues. Germline CDR1 KGHSH, CDR2 LQKENI. The CDR3 protein is CASSPSDSGDTQYF. CDR3 DNA sequence: TGTGCCAGCTCACCATCGGACAGTGGAGATACGCAGTATTTT. The entire variable domain, with the rest obtained from reference TRBV18 and TRBJ2-3, is as follows: NAGVMQNPRHLVRRRGQEARLRCSPMKGHSHVYWYRQLPEEGLKFMVYLQKENIIDESGMPKERFSAEFPKEGPSILRIQQVVRGDSAAYFCASSPSDSGDTQYFGPGTRLTVL.

The chain has TRBV2 and TRBJ2-5; D gene ambiguous. The length of the CDR3 is 14 residues. In germline, CDR1 is SNHLY, CDR2 FYNNEI. The V gene lost 2 bases and the J gene lost 7 bases, with 14 bases spanning the gap. This chain's CDR3 is CASSETGGEGTQYF. CDR3 sequence (DNA): TGTGCCAGCAGTGAAACGGGCGGAGAAGGGACCCAGTACTTC.

The chain joins TRBV2 to TRBJ2-7; no definite D call. The CDR3 covers 13 residues. Germline V CDR1 and CDR2: SNHLY, FYNNEI. V was trimmed by 6 bases and J by 2 bases, leaving 11 bases between them. CDR3 amino acids: CASRQFGAYEQYF. CDR3 coding DNA: TGTGCCAGCAGACAGTTTGGGGCCTACGAGCAGTACTTC. Based on the CDR3 plus reference TRBV2 and TRBJ2-7, the full variable domain is EPEVTQTPSHQVTQMGQEVILRCVPISNHLYFYWYRQILGQKVEFLVSFYNNEISEKSEIFDDQFSVERPDGSNFTLKIRSTKLEDSAMYFCASRQFGAYEQYFGPGTRLTVT.

The rearrangement uses TRBV2 and TRBJ1-3, with 7 nucleotides matching TRBD1. The DNA end favors TRBJ2-2, so the J call may be wrong. Germline V gene lookup returns CDR1 SNHLY and CDR2 FYNNEI. This CDR3 spans 14 amino acids. The CDR3, as DNA: TGTGCCAGCACCGTCCTAGGGGGCAAGGGGGAGCTGTTTTTT. Translating gives CASTVLGGKGELFF.

In its sample, this clone was seen once. This chain uses TRBV6-5 with TRBJ2-7; possibly TRBD2 for D (6 bases). Germline assignment: CDR1 MNHEY and CDR2 SVGAGI. The CDR3 length is 13 residues. V shed 8 bases and J shed 3 bases, with 14 bases lying between them. The CDR3 protein is CASHRGGSYEQYF. The CDR3 nucleotides read TGTGCCAGCCACCGGGGAGGCAGCTACGAGCAGTACTTC.

Comment on this clone: Within the sample, other DNA sequences also encode this same CDR3. The genes are TRBV5-1 and TRBJ2-5, with 10 bases aligning to TRBD1. CDR1 SGHRS and CDR2 YFSETQ come from the germline V gene. With V trimmed by 4 bases and J by 5 bases, 8 bases remained unmatched. The CDR3 is 15 residues long. CDR3: CASSPGGTGEETQYF. In nucleotides, the CDR3 is TGCGCCAGCAGCCCGGGAGGGACAGGGGAGGAGACCCAGTACTTC.

This rearrangement joins TRBV7-8 to TRBJ2-7, with D possibly being TRBD2 (6 bases). Germline V gives CDR1 SGHVS, CDR2 FQNEAQ. The CDR3 covers 11 residues. Trimming removed 5 bases from V and 6 bases from J, with 8 bases in between. The chain's CDR3 is CASSQAGEQYF. The CDR3 DNA sequence: TGTGCCAGCAGCCAAGCGGGCGAGCAGTACTTC.

V gene TRBV5-6 combines with J gene TRBJ1-2; D unclear. Looked up from germline, CDR1 is SGHDT and CDR2 is YYEEEE. The CDR3 is 13 amino acids. Trimming pared 2 bases from V and 5 bases from J, leaving 10 bases between. The CDR3 DNA follows: TGTGCCAGCAGCTTTACCCCGGGGTATGGCTACACCTTC. It specifies CASSFTPGYGYTF. Full variable domain (outside the CDR3, taken from reference TRBV5-6 and TRBJ1-2): DAGVTQSPTHLIKTRGQQVTLRCSPKSGHDTVSWYQQALGQGPQFIFQYYEEEERQRGNFPDRFSGHQFPNYSSELNVNALLLGDSALYLCASSFTPGYGYTFGSGTRLTVV.

As regards this clone: The sample has other DNA sequences that encode this CDR3 too. This rearrangement joins TRBV2 to TRBJ2-2, with 7 bases matching TRBD1. The germline gives CDR1 SNHLY, CDR2 FYNNEI. The J segment lost 1 base and the V segment lost 6 bases, leaving 5 bases of the junction unmatched. This CDR3 has 15 residues. For the CDR3, the DNA is TGTGCCAGCAGGCCAGGGACAGTGAACACCGGGGAGCTGTTTTTT. Translating it yields CASRPGTVNTGELFF.

Comments on this clone: The same CDR3 is also encoded by other DNA sequences in this sample. The chain combines TRBV4-1 with TRBJ2-3, with 12 bases lining up with TRBD2. Germline V CDR1 and CDR2: MGHRA, YSYEKL. The CDR3 totals 18 residues. The V segment lost 3 bases and the J segment 0 bases; nucleotides outside the gene matches: 7. CDR3 in amino acids: CASSQPPGTSGSTDTQYF. Written as DNA, the CDR3 is TGCGCCAGCAGCCAGCCCCCCGGGACTAGCGGGAGCACAGATACGCAGTATTTT.

CDR3 protein: CASSERTGWLNYGYTF. In DNA, the CDR3 is TGTGCCAGCAGTGAACGGACAGGGTGGTTAAACTATGGCTACACCTTC. The chain combines TRBV6-1 with TRBJ1-2, with 8 bases identical to TRBD1. V shed 2 bases and J 2 bases; nucleotides not matched to a gene: 7. The CDR3 has 16 amino acids. Germline CDR1 MNHNS, CDR2 SASEGT.

The sample holds one count of this clone. This chain links TRBV2 with TRBJ1-2, with 8 bases that match TRBD1. The CDR3 runs to 15 residues. Trimming removed 5 bases from V and 5 bases from J; junction bases left unmatched: 10. Germline assignment: CDR1 SNHLY and CDR2 FYNNEI. In DNA form, the CDR3 reads TGTGCCAGCAGTATAACTGGACAGGGCGCGTATGGCTACACCTTC. It specifies CASSITGQGAYGYTF.

The chain has TRBV5-4 and TRBJ1-1; 7 nucleotides align to TRBD1. V lost 4 bases and J lost 5; bases outside the gene matches: 8. Germline CDR1 SGHNT, CDR2 YYREEE (reference sequence). The CDR3 extends over 14 amino acids. CDR3: CASSGQTGLTEAFF. The CDR3 nucleotides are TGTGCCAGCAGCGGACAGACAGGGTTGACTGAAGCTTTCTTT.

This clone turned up a few times. At the DNA level, this CDR3 is encoded by other sequences in the same sample as well. V usage is TRBV2 and J usage is TRBJ1-1; 8 bases align to TRBD1. V dropped 6 bases and J dropped 4; count of bases not matched to a gene: 4. The CDR3 length is 13 residues. The germline V gene encodes CDR1 SNHLY and CDR2 FYNNEI. The CDR3 bases are TGTGCCAGCAGCGCACAGGGGGGCACTGAAGCTTTCTTT. The encoded protein is CASSAQGGTEAFF.

The genes are TRBV7-9 and TRBJ1-1, with D perhaps matching TRBD1 (6 bases). V dropped 5 bases and J dropped 0 bases, with 16 bases sitting between them. The germline V gene has CDR1 SEHNR and CDR2 FQNEAQ (reference sequence). The CDR3 extends over 16 amino acids. The CDR3 is CASSLRDTLMNTEAFF. The CDR3 nucleotides read TGTGCCAGCAGCCTCCGGGACACACTCATGAACACTGAAGCTTTCTTT.

The chain links TRBV2 to TRBJ1-2, with a tentative D call TRBD1 (5 bases). The CDR3 extends over 12 amino acids. Germline CDR1 SNHLY, CDR2 FYNNEI. V lost 2 bases and J 13 bases, leaving 14 bases between the germline ends. The CDR3 nucleotides read TGTGCCAGCAGTGAATTGAGGGGTTCTGGCACCTTC. Its protein is CASSELRGSGTF.

This clone was observed a handful of times. The identical CDR3 is also encoded by other nucleotide sequences in the sample. The chain uses TRBV5-1 and TRBJ2-3; D not resolved. The CDR3 has 11 residues. The germline V gene has CDR1 SGHRS and CDR2 YFSETQ. The V end was cut by 0 bases, the J end by 4 bases, with 0 bases between. The CDR3 nucleotides read TGCGCCAGCAGCTTGGCAGATACGCAGTATTTT. Its protein is CASSLADTQYF.

In regard to this clone: Other DNA sequences in this specimen translate into the identical CDR3. The chain combines TRBV6-1 with TRBJ2-4; D is tentatively TRBD1 or TRBD2 (5 bases each). The CDR3 has 14 residues. Germline V gene sequence: CDR1 MNHNS, CDR2 SASEGT. Trimming removed 1 base from V and 1 base from J, with 5 bases in between. CDR3 in DNA: TGTGCCAGCAGTGAAGGGGGGGCCAAAAACATTCAGTACTTC. Protein: CASSEGGAKNIQYF.

The rearrangement joins TRBV11-2 to TRBJ1-6; 12 nucleotides line up with TRBD1. V lost 4 bases to trimming and J lost 2 bases; unmatched junction nucleotides: 6. CDR1 and CDR2 (germline): SGHAT, FQNNGV. The CDR3 consists of 18 residues. The CDR3 DNA sequence: TGTGCCAGCAGCTCAGGGGGACAGGGGGCGACCTATAATTCACCCCTCCACTTT. It yields the protein CASSSGGQGATYNSPLHF.

The chain links TRBV20-1 to TRBJ2-7, with unresolved D. Trimming pared 6 bases from V and 5 bases from J, leaving 11 bases between. The germline V gene encodes CDR1 DFQATT and CDR2 SNEGSKA (reference sequence). The CDR3 sequence is 11 residues long. DNA of the CDR3: TGCAGTGCCCTATCTAACAACGAGCAGTACTTC. Translation: CSALSNNEQYF.

This clone was found once. The gene calls are TRBV6-6 and TRBJ1-1; D not resolved. Trimming removed 0 bases from V and 1 base from J, with 6 bases in between. The CDR3 extends over 14 amino acids. Looked up from germline, CDR1 is MNHNY and CDR2 is SVGAGI (reference sequence). CDR3 coding DNA: TGTGCCAGCAGTTACTCGGTAGAGAACACTGAAGCTTTCTTT. This codes for CASSYSVENTEAFF.

CDR3 nucleotide sequence: TGTGCCAGCAGCTTAGTAGGCAGGGAAGGCAAGCCCCAGCATTTT. This translates into CASSLVGREGKPQHF. J is TRBJ1-5 and V is TRBV11-3, with a possible D match to TRBD1 (5 bases). In germline, CDR1 is SGHNT, CDR2 YENEEA. The CDR3 runs to 15 residues. The ends were cut back, 1 base at V and 8 bases at J, with 15 bases in the middle.

The chain links TRBV18 to TRBJ1-3; D ambiguous. The CDR3 is 18 residues long. Germline V gene lookup returns CDR1 KGHSH and CDR2 LQKENI. V was shortened by 5 bases and J by 0 bases, with 20 bases between the two germline ends. CDR3 in amino acids: CASSATVPISSSGNTIYF. CDR3 DNA: TGTGCCAGCTCAGCCACAGTGCCGATTTCGAGCTCTGGAAACACCATATATTTT.

The CDR3 here is CASSDPGVGSYEQYF. The CDR3 coding sequence is TGTGCCAGCAGTGACCCGGGAGTTGGGTCCTACGAGCAGTACTTC. This chain joins TRBV6-1 and TRBJ2-7; TRBD2 might be the D (6 bases). V dropped 3 bases and J dropped 1 base, with 13 bases sitting between them. The CDR3 contains 15 residues. Germline CDR1 and CDR2: MNHNS and SASEGT.

This clone was observed a handful of times. One end of the junction is discordant with germline, which a read error may explain. This sequence joins TRBV2 and TRBJ1-5, with a tentative D call TRBD1 (5 bases). Germline V lookup: CDR1 SNHLY, CDR2 FYNNEI. The CDR3 length is 13 residues. The CDR3 here is CASRADSSQPQHF. CDR3 sequence (DNA): TGTGCCAGCAGAGCAGACAGCAGTCAGCCCCAGCATTTT.

The chain is built from TRBV5-1 and TRBJ1-1, with TRBD1 as a possible D gene (6 bases). CDR3 length: 14 residues. V was cut by 4 bases and J by 5 bases, with 15 bases left in between. Germline V lookup: CDR1 SGHRS, CDR2 YFSETQ. CDR3: CASSLRRGGTEAFF. The CDR3 region has the DNA TGCGCCAGCAGCCTACGCAGGGGTGGGACTGAAGCTTTCTTT. Using reference TRBV5-1 and TRBJ1-1 for the parts outside the CDR3, the full variable domain is KAGVTQTPRYLIKTRGQQVTLSCSPISGHRSVSWYQQTPGQGLQFLFEYFSETQRNKGNFPGRFSGRQFSNSRSEMNVSTLELGDSALYLCASSLRRGGTEAFFGQGTRLTVV.

The V call is TRBV5-5, the J call TRBJ2-1, with a tentative D call TRBD1 (6 bases). CDR3 length: 14 amino acids. The germline V and J ends were trimmed by 4 bases and 8 bases, with 16 bases remaining between them. Germline V gene data show CDR1 as SGHKS and CDR2 as YYEKEE (reference sequence). CDR3 residues: CASSPGPGADEQFF. DNA for the CDR3: TGTGCCAGCAGCCCGGGCCCAGGGGCCGATGAGCAGTTCTTC.

The chain couples TRBV6-1 to TRBJ1-1; 9 bases fit TRBD1. CDR1 is MNHNS and CDR2 is SASEGT in the germline V gene. This CDR3 comprises 16 residues. V lost 1 base, J lost 5 bases, and 8 bases stayed unmatched. This CDR3 reads CASSEGYRGPKTEAFF. The CDR3 region has the DNA TGTGCCAGCAGTGAAGGGTACAGGGGGCCTAAGACTGAAGCTTTCTTT.

The CDR3 nucleotides are TGTGCCAGCAGCGCCCTAGGTGCGGGGGCATCCTACGAGCAGTACTTC. This gives the protein CASSALGAGASYEQYF. The chain links TRBV5-6 to TRBJ2-7; D may be TRBD2 (7 bases). Germline V lookup: CDR1 SGHDT, CDR2 YYEEEE. This CDR3 region has 16 residues. Trimming took 4 bases from V and 1 from J, leaving 18 bases between them.